Following are 11 T cell receptor beta chains from one sample sequenced in a study of PD-L1 blockade in urothelial cancer. The time point is: pretreatment peripheral blood. TCRdb's copy holds only in-frame clones and misses some; the assay was immunoSEQ multiplex PCR. The top ten clones hold around 1.7% of a sample with around 100,000 clones, about 90% of them seen once. The specimen comprised PBMCs, sampled around atezolizumab (anti-PD-L1) treatment. All receptors derive from a man aged 55 to 69 with urothelial cancer.

The chain joins TRBV5-5 to TRBJ2-7; D not certain. Trimming cost V 2 bases and J 3 bases, with 18 bases left between them. CDR1 is SGHKS and CDR2 is YYEKEE in the germline V gene (reference sequence). The CDR3 has 16 residues. In nucleotides, the CDR3 is TGTGCCAGCAGCTTCGGTACTGCAGGTATAGTCTACGAGCAGTACTTC. It is translated as CASSFGTAGIVYEQYF.

The rearrangement links TRBV6-5 to TRBJ1-2; the D gene is possibly TRBD1 (6 bases). Looked up from germline, CDR1 is MNHEY and CDR2 is SVGAGI. Trimming took 5 bases from V and 4 from J, leaving 11 bases between them. The CDR3 has 13 residues. The CDR3 nucleotides are TGTGCCAGCAGTCTAGACAGGCTCTATGGCTACACCTTC. Translating it yields CASSLDRLYGYTF.

V gene TRBV7-2 combines with J gene TRBJ2-7; 9 bases match TRBD2. This CDR3 spans 12 amino acids. Germline-derived CDR1 and CDR2 are SGHTA and FQGNSA. The V and J ends lost 6 bases and 5 bases, in that order; junction bases with no gene match: 2. The CDR3 region has the DNA TGTGCCAGCAGGGGACTAGCCCACGAGCAGTACTTC. It codes for CASRGLAHEQYF.

The chain uses TRBV23-1 and TRBJ2-1, with D tentatively TRBD1 (6 bases). TRBV23-1 is an ORF, with its function uncertain. This CDR3 comprises 13 residues. V dropped 7 bases and J dropped 6 bases, with 13 bases sitting between them. The CDR3 sequence: CASKTGLFNEQFF. The CDR3 region has the DNA TGCGCCAGCAAAACAGGGTTGTTCAATGAGCAGTTCTTC.

V usage is TRBV4-2 and J usage is TRBJ2-2; 12 bases are a match to TRBD2. V was clipped by 0 bases and J by 4 bases; unmatched bases: 9. The CDR3 spans 19 residues. CDR1 LGHNA and CDR2 YNFKEQ come from the germline V gene. Here the CDR3 reads CASSQDYLAGGIRTGELFF. CDR3 bases: TGTGCCAGCAGCCAAGATTACCTAGCGGGGGGGATACGCACCGGGGAGCTGTTTTTT.

This clone was recorded once. This chain links TRBV11-2 with TRBJ1-6; D is unclear. The CDR3 consists of 15 residues. V lost 5 bases and J lost 8, with 16 bases in between. Germline V gene sequence: CDR1 SGHAT, CDR2 FQNNGV. CDR3 in DNA: TGTGCCAGCAGCCGCGGAGAGGCCGCCTATTCACCCCTCCACTTT. Its protein product is CASSRGEAAYSPLHF. Complete variable domain (other parts from reference TRBV11-2 and TRBJ1-6): EAGVAQSPRYKIIEKRQSVAFWCNPISGHATLYWYQQILGQGPKLLIQFQNNGVVDDSQLPKDRFSAERLKGVDSTLKIQPAKLEDSAVYLCASSRGEAAYSPLHFGNGTRLTVT.

The chain couples TRBV30 to TRBJ2-1; tentatively, D is TRBD2 (5 bases). Trimming removed 3 bases at V and 6 bases at J, with 12 bases between. The CDR3 is 13 residues long. Germline lookup yields CDR1 GTSNPN and CDR2 SVGIG (reference sequence). The CDR3 DNA sequence: TGTGCCTGGAGAGCCGGGATATTCAATGAGCAGTTCTTC. It codes for CAWRAGIFNEQFF.

This chain uses TRBV6-5 with TRBJ1-1; tentative D call: TRBD1 (5 bases). Germline V gene lookup returns CDR1 MNHEY and CDR2 SVGAGI. Trimming removed 8 bases at V and 0 bases at J, with 16 bases between. The CDR3 sequence is 15 residues long. CDR3 residues: CASRPWEGMNTEAFF. CDR3 nucleotide sequence: TGTGCCAGCCGACCATGGGAGGGGATGAACACTGAAGCTTTCTTT.

The chain combines TRBV10-2 with TRBJ1-5; 7 nucleotides match TRBD1. The CDR3 consists of 14 residues. Trimming removed 6 bases from V and 3 bases from J; junction bases left unmatched: 5. The germline CDR1 and CDR2 sequences are WSHSY and SAAADI. CDR3 in amino acids: CASSLDRLNQPQHF. In nucleotides, the CDR3 is TGCGCCAGCAGCCTGGACAGGCTCAATCAGCCCCAGCATTTT.

The J gene is TRBJ1-5, the V gene TRBV19; the match to TRBD1 covers 8 bases. CDR1 is LNHDA and CDR2 is SQIVND in the germline V gene (reference sequence). This CDR3 has 16 amino acids. J lost 3 bases, V lost 5 bases, and 9 bases had no gene match. CDR3 bases: TGTGCCAGTAGTGTTCGTGACAGGGGTTCCAATCAGCCCCAGCATTTT. Its protein is CASSVRDRGSNQPQHF.

The genes are TRBV4-2 and TRBJ2-3; 10 bases are shared with TRBD2. With 5 bases clipped from V and 1 base from J, the junction kept 15 bases outside the gene matches. Germline V gives CDR1 LGHNA, CDR2 YNFKEQ. The CDR3 length is 19 residues. CDR3: CASSMRSGAGGAGTDTQYF. CDR3 nucleotide sequence: TGTGCCAGCAGCATGCGCTCCGGAGCGGGAGGGGCTGGCACAGATACGCAGTATTTT.